The clone carrying this T cell receptor (beta chain) was picked up many times. This entry is derived from a study of regulatory T cells in long-lasting Graves disease. iRepertoire HTBI primers and Arm-PCR of CDR3 regions built TCR beta libraries. MiXCR was run by TCRdb on the multiplex PCR reads, yielding one entry per CDR3 protein. The table includes about 520,000 distinct CDR3 sequences, around 12% detected once. This CDR3 region has 14 residues. V lost 2 bases and J 3 bases, leaving 10 bases between the germline ends. Germline V gives CDR1 MNHEY, CDR2 SVGEGT. Noted time point: newly diagnosed GD, antithyroid drugs for less than 3 months. The TCR library was prepared using RNA isolated from PBMCs. The same specimen was also included in a second study, on T cells in Graves' hyperthyroidism and ophthalmopathy.

The receptor's source is a woman younger than 45 with Graves disease. The rearrangement links TRBV6-2 or TRBV6-3 to TRBJ1-2; the D gene is possibly TRBD1 (5 bases). This sample comprised peripheral blood mononuclear cells (PBMCs), obtained at new diagnosis, from a patient treated with antithyroid drugs. The DNA of the CDR3 is TGTGCCAGCAGTTACCGGACATACTACTATGGCTACACCTTC. Protein: CASSYRTYYYGYTF.